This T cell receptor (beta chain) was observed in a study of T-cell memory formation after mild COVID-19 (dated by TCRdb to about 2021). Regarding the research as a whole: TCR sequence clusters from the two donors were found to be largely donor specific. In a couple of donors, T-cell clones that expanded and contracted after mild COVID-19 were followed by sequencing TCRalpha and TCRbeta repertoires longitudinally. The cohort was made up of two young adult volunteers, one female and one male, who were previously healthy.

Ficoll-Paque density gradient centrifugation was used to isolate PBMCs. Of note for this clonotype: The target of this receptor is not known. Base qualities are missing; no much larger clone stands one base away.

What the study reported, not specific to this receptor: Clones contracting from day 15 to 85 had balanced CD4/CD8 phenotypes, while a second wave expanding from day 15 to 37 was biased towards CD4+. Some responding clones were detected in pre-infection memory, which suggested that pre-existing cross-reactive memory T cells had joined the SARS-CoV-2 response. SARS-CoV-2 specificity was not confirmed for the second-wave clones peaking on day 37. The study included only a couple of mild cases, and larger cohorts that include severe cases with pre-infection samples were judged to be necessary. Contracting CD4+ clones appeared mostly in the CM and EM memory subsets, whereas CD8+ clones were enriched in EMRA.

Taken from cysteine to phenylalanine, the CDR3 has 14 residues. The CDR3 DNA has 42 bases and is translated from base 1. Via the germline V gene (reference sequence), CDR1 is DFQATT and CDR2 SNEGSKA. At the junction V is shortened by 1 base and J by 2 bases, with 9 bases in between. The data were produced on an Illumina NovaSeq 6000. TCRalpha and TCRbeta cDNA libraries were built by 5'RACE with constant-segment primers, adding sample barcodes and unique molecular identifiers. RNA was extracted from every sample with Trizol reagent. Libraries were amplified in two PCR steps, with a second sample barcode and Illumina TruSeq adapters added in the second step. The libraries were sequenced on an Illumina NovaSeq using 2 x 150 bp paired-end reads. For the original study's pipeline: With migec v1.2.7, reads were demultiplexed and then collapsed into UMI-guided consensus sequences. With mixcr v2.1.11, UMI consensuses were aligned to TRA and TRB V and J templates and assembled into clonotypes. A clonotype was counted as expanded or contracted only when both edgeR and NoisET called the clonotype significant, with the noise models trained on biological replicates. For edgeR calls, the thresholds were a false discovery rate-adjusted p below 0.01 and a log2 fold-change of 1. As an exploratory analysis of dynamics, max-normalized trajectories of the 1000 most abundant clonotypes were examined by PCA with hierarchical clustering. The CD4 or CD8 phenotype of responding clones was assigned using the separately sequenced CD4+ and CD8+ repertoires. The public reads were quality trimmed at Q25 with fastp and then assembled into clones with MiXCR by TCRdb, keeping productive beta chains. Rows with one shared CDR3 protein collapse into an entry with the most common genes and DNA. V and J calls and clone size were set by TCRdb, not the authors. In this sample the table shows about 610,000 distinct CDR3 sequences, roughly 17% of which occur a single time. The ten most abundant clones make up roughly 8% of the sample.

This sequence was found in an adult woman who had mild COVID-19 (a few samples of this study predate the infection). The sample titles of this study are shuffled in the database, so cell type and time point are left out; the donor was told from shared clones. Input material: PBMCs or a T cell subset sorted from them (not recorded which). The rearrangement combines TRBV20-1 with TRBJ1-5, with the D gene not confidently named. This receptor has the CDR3 CSARAAGRNQPQHF. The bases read TGCAGTGCTAGAGCCGCAGGCCGCAATCAGCCCCAGCATTTT.